These T cell receptor beta chains were read from a single sample in a study of identical twins. TCRdb used MiXCR to reprocess the 5' RACE reads, holding one entry per CDR3 protein. Among around 1.7 million distinct CDR3 sequences, less than 35% were seen once, and the ten largest hold 0.27%. What was sequenced was cord blood. These receptors originate from a newborn girl in good health. The CDR3 runs from the conserved cysteine through the conserved F or W. A D gene is named only where the DNA matches it firmly. Only part of the rows carry a size: once, few, many, or a class if the clone is expanded.

j_call v_call clone_size d_call cdr3_aa cdr3_nt
TRBJ2-7 TRBV4-1 few - CASSQGGASSYEQYF TGCGCCAGCAGCCAAGGAGGGGCGTCTTCCTACGAGCAGTACTTC
TRBJ2-7 TRBV5-1 once TRBD1 CASRGQSHYEQYF TGCGCCAGCCGGGGACAGTCACACTACGAGCAGTACTTC
TRBJ1-1 TRBV29-1 - TRBD1 CSVEYWGTGRVKTEAFF TGCAGCGTTGAATACTGGGGGACAGGGAGGGTAAAGACTGAAGCTTTCTTT
TRBJ2-3 TRBV2 - TRBD2 CASWGGGTDTQYF TGTGCCAGCTGGGGGGGGGGCACAGATACGCAGTATTTT
TRBJ1-6 TRBV20-1 - TRBD1 CSARPLDRDSLNSPLHF TGCAGTGCTAGGCCCCTAGACCGGGACAGCTTGAATTCACCCCTCCACTTT
TRBJ2-7 TRBV20-1 few TRBD2 CSARDSTPSGRARYEQYF TGCAGTGCTAGAGATTCCACCCCTAGCGGGAGGGCCAGATACGAGCAGTACTTC
TRBJ2-5 TRBV20-1 - TRBD1 CSAREGQALRGYF TGCAGTGCTAGAGAGGGACAGGCCCTTCGAGGGTACTTC
TRBJ2-7 TRBV10-3 - TRBD2 CAISWGEGNEQYF TGTGCCATCAGTTGGGGGGAGGGCAATGAACAGTACTTC
TRBJ2-7 TRBV28 many TRBD1 CASRVTGGYEQYF TGTGCCAGCAGGGTGACAGGGGGCTACGAGCAGTACTTC
TRBJ2-1 TRBV20-1 few TRBD2 CSARESSGLLYNEQFF TGCAGTGCTAGGGAGTCTAGCGGATTGCTTTACAATGAGCAGTTCTTC
TRBJ2-7 TRBV28 - TRBD1 CACSLGQGTGLFSSYEQYF TGTGCCTGCAGTTTAGGTCAAGGGACAGGTTTATTTAGCTCCTACGAGCAGTACTTC
TRBJ2-2 TRBV4-1 few TRBD2 CASSHLGDYLTGELFF TGCGCCAGCAGCCATTTGGGGGACTACCTGACCGGGGAGCTGTTTTTT
TRBJ1-1 TRBV27 - - CASSFSSVNTEAFF TGTGCCAGCAGTTTTTCTTCAGTGAACACTGAAGCTTTCTTT
TRBJ2-7 TRBV20-1 few - CSARGQGRDYEQYF TGCAGTGCTAGGGGCCAGGGTCGGGATTACGAGCAGTACTTC
TRBJ2-3 TRBV3-1 few TRBD2 CASSRKLAGGTDTQYF TGTGCCAGCAGCCGCAAGCTAGCGGGAGGGACAGATACGCAGTATTTT
TRBJ1-2 TRBV12-3/TRBV12-4 many TRBD1 CASRNQGGYYGYTF TGTGCCAGCAGAAACCAGGGGGGTTACTATGGCTACACCTTC
TRBJ2-5 TRBV4-1 - - CASSQVEGGETQYF TGCGCCAGCAGCCAAGTGGAGGGTGGCGAGACCCAGTACTTC
TRBJ2-7 TRBV27 few TRBD1 CASRGQAPYEQYF TGTGCCAGCAGGGGACAGGCACCCTACGAGCAGTACTTC
TRBJ2-7 TRBV5-1 - - CASSLESTYNEQYF TGCGCCAGCAGCTTGGAGAGTACTTACAATGAGCAGTACTTC
TRBJ2-1 TRBV18 - - CASSPSALNNEQFF TGTGCCAGCTCACCGTCGGCTTTAAACAATGAGCAGTTCTTC
TRBJ1-5 TRBV20-1 - TRBD1 CSARAGTGDQPQHF TGCAGTGCTAGGGCCGGGACAGGGGATCAGCCCCAGCATTTT
TRBJ1-2 TRBV20-1 - - CSARRIFGGYTF TGCAGTGCTAGACGGATTTTCGGGGGCTACACCTTC
TRBJ1-1 TRBV5-1 - TRBD1 CASSSTTGLMNTEAFF TGCGCCAGCAGCTCCACGACAGGGCTCATGAACACTGAAGCTTTCTTT
TRBJ2-7 TRBV4-1 - TRBD1 CASSPRDRGLDEQYF TGCGCCAGCAGCCCCCGGGACAGGGGGCTGGACGAGCAGTACTTC
TRBJ1-2 TRBV20-1 - TRBD1 CSARDTGQGYGYTF TGCAGTGCTAGAGATACGGGACAGGGCTATGGCTACACCTTC
TRBJ1-4 TRBV10-2 - TRBD1 CASSRTGTLREKLFF TGCGCCAGCTCTCGGACAGGGACTTTGCGTGAAAAACTGTTTTTT
TRBJ2-7 TRBV5-1 few TRBD2 CASSQKLAGIQYF TGCGCCAGCAGCCAAAAACTAGCGGGGATACAGTACTTC
TRBJ2-5 TRBV6-5 - - CASRSGVWETRYF TGTGCCAGCAGGTCGGGAGTCTGGGAGACCCGGTACTTC
TRBJ2-7 TRBV12-3/TRBV12-4 - - CASSLMGRASYEQYF TGTGCCAGCAGTTTAATGGGCAGGGCTTCCTACGAGCAGTACTTC
TRBJ2-7 TRBV6-6 - - CASSYAGTFYEQYF TGTGCCAGCAGTTACGCCGGGACTTTCTACGAGCAGTACTTC
TRBJ1-1 TRBV5-1 - - CASSLGTRGMNTEAFF TGCGCCAGCAGCTTGGGGACTAGGGGAATGAACACTGAAGCTTTCTTT
TRBJ2-7 TRBV7-2 - - CASSLRMAGNSYNEQYF TGTGCCAGCAGCTTAAGGATGGCGGGAAACTCCTACAATGAGCAGTACTTC
TRBJ2-7 TRBV15 - - CATSRGSSSSSYEQYF TGTGCCACCAGCAGAGGCTCCAGTTCCTCCTCCTACGAGCAGTACTTC
TRBJ2-1 TRBV24-1 - TRBD2 CATSEPTSGVNEQFF TGTGCCACCTCAGAGCCGACTAGCGGGGTGAATGAGCAGTTCTTC
TRBJ2-4 TRBV4-1 - TRBD2 CASSPGTSGGRAKNIQYF TGCGCCAGCAGCCCCGGGACTAGCGGGGGTAGAGCCAAAAACATTCAGTACTTC
TRBJ1-2 TRBV4-2 many - CASSSQGYYGYTF TGTGCCAGCAGCTCACAGGGCTACTATGGCTACACCTTC
TRBJ2-1 TRBV28 few - CASSPPAGEQFF TGTGCCAGCAGTCCCCCAGCGGGTGAGCAGTTCTTC
TRBJ1-2 TRBV29-1 few - CSVEGAWEHTPANYGYTF TGCAGCGTTGAAGGCGCTTGGGAGCACACCCCGGCTAACTATGGCTACACCTTC
TRBJ2-4 TRBV20-1 - TRBD2 CSAGLAGVGTQYF TGCAGTGCCGGACTAGCGGGAGTGGGCACTCAGTACTTC
TRBJ2-1 TRBV11-2 - TRBD2 CASSLNGGGYNEQFF TGTGCCAGCAGCTTAAACGGGGGAGGGTACAATGAGCAGTTCTTC
TRBJ2-7 TRBV10-3 many - CAISDSGTYEQYF TGTGCCATCAGTGACTCCGGGACCTACGAGCAGTACTTC
TRBJ1-1 TRBV10-3 once TRBD1 CAISEGQGMKTEAFF TGTGCCATCAGTGAGGGACAGGGGATGAAAACTGAAGCTTTCTTT
TRBJ2-3 TRBV24-1 - TRBD1 CATSDPGGEGTDTQYF TGTGCCACCAGTGACCCAGGGGGCGAGGGCACAGATACGCAGTATTTT
TRBJ2-3 TRBV11-2 - - CASSFRGGALGNTQYF TGTGCCAGCAGCTTCCGTGGGGGGGCCTTGGGGAATACGCAGTATTTT
TRBJ2-1 TRBV6-5 - TRBD2 CASSSQGLAGGPGYNEQFF TGTGCCAGCAGTTCGCAGGGACTAGCGGGAGGGCCGGGGTACAATGAGCAGTTCTTC
TRBJ2-1 TRBV12-3/TRBV12-4 few TRBD2 CASSFWPSGSFQVGEQFF TGTGCCAGCAGTTTCTGGCCTAGCGGGAGTTTTCAGGTTGGTGAGCAGTTCTTC
TRBJ1-5 TRBV7-8 - TRBD1 CASSLVPGTGFNQPQHF TGTGCCAGCAGCTTAGTCCCCGGGACAGGGTTTAATCAGCCCCAGCATTTT
TRBJ2-5 TRBV5-1 few - CASSPGLEGQYF TGCGCCAGCAGCCCAGGGCTGGAGGGGCAGTACTTC
TRBJ2-4 TRBV5-1 few - CASSETQENIQYF TGCGCCAGCAGCGAAACGCAGGAAAACATTCAGTACTTC
TRBJ2-3 TRBV27 - TRBD2 CASGRWREGTDTQYF TGTGCCAGCGGCCGATGGCGGGAGGGCACAGATACGCAGTATTTT
TRBJ1-5 TRBV20-1 - - CSANRENRPQHF TGCAGTGCGAACAGAGAGAATCGGCCCCAGCATTTT
TRBJ2-3 TRBV10-3 - - CAIGRGESDTQYF TGTGCCATCGGGAGGGGGGAATCGGATACGCAGTATTTT
TRBJ2-7 TRBV10-3 - TRBD2 CAISGGGSPDEQYF TGTGCCATCAGTGGAGGCGGGAGCCCCGACGAGCAGTACTTC